The entry below gives a single T cell receptor (beta chain) sequence along with its context. The sample is drawn from a study of blood T cell repertoires in COVID-19. Study-level background: Sample material is recorded as cDNA or gDNA derived from T cells, B-cell-depleted T cells, or PBMCs.

Profiled with immunoSEQ multiplex PCR; TCRdb holds only in-frame clones, not every one. The sample lists approximately 200,000 clones, roughly 90% occurring once. The CDR3 is made up of 18 amino acids. The germline CDR1 and CDR2 sequences are LNHDA and SQIVND (reference sequence). Trimming removed 5 bases from V and 4 bases from J; junction bases left unmatched: 12. Sequenced material: peripheral blood. This TCR came from a woman in her sixties with acute or convalescent COVID-19. J is TRBJ2-6 and V is TRBV19; TRBD1 aligns across 9 bases. This chain's CDR3 is CASSSGQGPFWGANVLTF. DNA of the CDR3: TGTGCCAGTAGTTCGGGACAGGGCCCCTTTTGGGGGGCCAACGTCCTGACTTTC. The complete variable domain, with remaining parts taken from reference TRBV19 and TRBJ2-6, reads DGGITQSPKYLFRKEGQNVTLSCEQNLNHDAMYWYRQDPGQGLRLIYYSQIVNDFQKGDIAEGYSVSREKKESFPLTVTSAQKNPTAFYLCASSSGQGPFWGANVLTFGAGSRLTVL.